This entry concerns a single T cell receptor beta chain. Its antigen is unknown. Extracted RNA was reverse transcribed into cDNA, the sequencing template. Profiling relied on immunoSEQ multiplex PCR, and the TCRdb table lists in-frame clones only, not all of them. The repertoire consists of over 150,000 clones, with roughly three fifths occurring once and the leading ten covering around 5.1%. This sample stems from a study of CD8+ T cells in alopecia areata. Findings and caveats of the study: Mouse data revealed clearer TCR sharing than patient data did, a gap possibly tied to HLA.

The CDR3 runs to 13 residues. Losses at the gene ends were 11 bases for V and 6 bases for J; bases not matched to a gene: 10. The germline gives CDR1 SNHLY, CDR2 FYNNEI. T lymphocytes (CD4+ and CD8+) were sorted from PBMCs. V usage is TRBV2 and J usage is TRBJ2-1; 7 bases fit TRBD1. Sequenced input: CD8+ T cells sorted from blood. This receptor was obtained from a human donor in good health. CDR3 sequence reads: CAGHGQEPNEQFF. Written as DNA, the CDR3 is TGTGCCGGCCATGGACAGGAGCCCAATGAGCAGTTCTTC.